Given below is one T cell receptor beta chain in context. Followed longitudinally, the Seattle patients had been enrolled during active infection. The source of the sample is a study of blood T cell repertoires in COVID-19. Study as a whole: Samples came from the United States, Italy and Spain, spanning acute and convalescent COVID-19. Nucleic acid was either cDNA or gDNA, and it came from T cells, B-cell-depleted T cells, or PBMCs.

Source study methods: Amplification of reference gene primers was used by the study to estimate nucleated cell counts. The assay was immunoSEQ multiplex PCR, and TCRdb's table has in-frame clones only and misses some. V and J calls and clone size are given by that table; D and trimming were obtained from the DNA. The sample shows over 200,000 clones, 80% to 90% of them seen only once. This receptor was taken from a man aged 25 to 40 with COVID-19, enrolled during active disease. The sequenced sample was peripheral blood.

The CDR3 loop is CASSPLVGDTEAFF. The CDR3 DNA sequence: TGTGCCAGCTCACCACTTGTAGGGGACACTGAAGCTTTCTTT. The chain recombines TRBV18 with TRBJ1-1, with D perhaps matching TRBD1 (5 bases). Trimming removed 1 base at V and 3 bases at J, with 9 bases between. Germline V gives CDR1 KGHSH, CDR2 LQKENI. This CDR3 contains 14 residues. Combining the CDR3 with reference TRBV18 and TRBJ1-1 gives the whole variable domain NAGVMQNPRHLVRRRGQEARLRCSPMKGHSHVYWYRQLPEEGLKFMVYLQKENIIDESGMPKERFSAEFPKEGPSILRIQQVVRGDSAAYFCASSPLVGDTEAFFGQGTRLTVV.